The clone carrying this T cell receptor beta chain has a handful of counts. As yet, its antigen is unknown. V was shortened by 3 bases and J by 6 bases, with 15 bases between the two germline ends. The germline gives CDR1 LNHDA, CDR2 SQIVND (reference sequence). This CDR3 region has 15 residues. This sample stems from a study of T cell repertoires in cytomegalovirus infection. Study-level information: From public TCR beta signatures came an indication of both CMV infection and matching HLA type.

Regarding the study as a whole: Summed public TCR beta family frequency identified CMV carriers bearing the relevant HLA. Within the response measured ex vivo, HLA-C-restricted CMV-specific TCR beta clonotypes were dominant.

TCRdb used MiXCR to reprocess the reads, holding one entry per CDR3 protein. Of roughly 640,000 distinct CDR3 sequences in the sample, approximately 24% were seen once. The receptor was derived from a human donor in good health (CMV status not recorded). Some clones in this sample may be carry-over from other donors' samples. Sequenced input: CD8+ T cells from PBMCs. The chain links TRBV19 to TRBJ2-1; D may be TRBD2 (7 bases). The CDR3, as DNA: TGTGCCAGTAGTATCGACGGGGGGCGCGGCAATGAGCAGTTCTTC. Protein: CASSIDGGRGNEQFF.